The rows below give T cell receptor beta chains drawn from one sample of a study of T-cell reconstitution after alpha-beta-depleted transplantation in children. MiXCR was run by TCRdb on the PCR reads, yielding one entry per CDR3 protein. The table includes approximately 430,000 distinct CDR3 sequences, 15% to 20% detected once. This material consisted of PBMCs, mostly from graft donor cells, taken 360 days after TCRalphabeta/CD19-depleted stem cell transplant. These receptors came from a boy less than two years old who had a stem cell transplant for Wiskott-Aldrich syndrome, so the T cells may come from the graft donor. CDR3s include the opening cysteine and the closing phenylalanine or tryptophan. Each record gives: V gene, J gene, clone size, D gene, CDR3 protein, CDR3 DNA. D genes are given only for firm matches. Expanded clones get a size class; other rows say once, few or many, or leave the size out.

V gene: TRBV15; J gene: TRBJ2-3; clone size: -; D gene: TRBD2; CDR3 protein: CATSRQRVRAGGLADTQYF; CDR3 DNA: TGTGCCACCAGCAGGCAGCGGGTTAGAGCGGGAGGCCTCGCAGATACGCAGTATTTT
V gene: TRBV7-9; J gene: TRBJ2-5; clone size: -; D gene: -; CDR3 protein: CASSKSGTPETQYF; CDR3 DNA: TGTGCCAGCAGCAAGTCCGGGACACCAGAGACCCAGTACTTC
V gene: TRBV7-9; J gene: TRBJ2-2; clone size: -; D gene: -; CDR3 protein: CALGGELFF; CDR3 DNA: TGTGCCCTGGGCGGGGAGCTGTTTTTT
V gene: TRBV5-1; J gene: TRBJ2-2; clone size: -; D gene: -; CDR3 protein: CASARDSLTGELFF; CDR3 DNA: TGCGCCAGTGCCCGGGACTCTCTCACCGGGGAGCTGTTTTTT
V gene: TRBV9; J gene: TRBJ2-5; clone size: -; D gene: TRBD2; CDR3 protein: CASSFSGRARETQYF; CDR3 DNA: TGTGCCAGCAGCTTTAGCGGGAGGGCCCGAGAGACCCAGTACTTC
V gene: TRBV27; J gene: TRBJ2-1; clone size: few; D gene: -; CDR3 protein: CASSPRDTREQFF; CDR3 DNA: TGTGCCAGCAGCCCCCGGGACACCCGAGAGCAGTTCTTC
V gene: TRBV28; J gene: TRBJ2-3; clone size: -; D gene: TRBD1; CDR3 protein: CASSLPGQGHTDTQYF; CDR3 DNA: TGTGCCAGCAGTCTTCCGGGACAGGGCCACACAGATACGCAGTATTTT
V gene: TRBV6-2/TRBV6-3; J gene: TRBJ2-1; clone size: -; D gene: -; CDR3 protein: CASNIYSRWGYNEQFF; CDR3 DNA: TGTGCCAGCAATATCTACTCTCGTTGGGGGTACAATGAGCAGTTCTTC
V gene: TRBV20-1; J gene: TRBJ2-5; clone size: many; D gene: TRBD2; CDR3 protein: CSARLAGETQYF; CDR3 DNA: TGCAGTGCTAGGCTAGCGGGGGAGACCCAGTACTTC
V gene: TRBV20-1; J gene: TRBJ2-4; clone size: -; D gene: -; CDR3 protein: CSARGTGQSIAGGIQYF; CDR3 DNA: TGCAGTGCTAGGGGTACGGGACAGTCTATAGCCGGGGGCATTCAGTACTTC
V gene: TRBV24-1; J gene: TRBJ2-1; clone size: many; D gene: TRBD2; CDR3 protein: CATSDSRLAALYNEQFF; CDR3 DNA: TGTGCCACCAGTGATTCCCGACTAGCGGCCCTATACAATGAGCAGTTCTTC
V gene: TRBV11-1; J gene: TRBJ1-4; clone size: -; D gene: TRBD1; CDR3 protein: CASRRQGGDEKLFF; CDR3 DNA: TGTGCCAGCAGAAGACAGGGAGGTGATGAAAAACTGTTTTTT
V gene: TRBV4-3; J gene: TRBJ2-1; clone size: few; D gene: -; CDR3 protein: CASSQGLGRSEQFF; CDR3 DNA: TGCGCCAGCAGCCAAGGTCTGGGGAGGAGTGAGCAGTTCTTC
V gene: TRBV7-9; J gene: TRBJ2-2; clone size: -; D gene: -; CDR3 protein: CASSFGPHGAGELFF; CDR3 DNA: TGTGCCAGCAGCTTTGGTCCCCATGGGGCCGGGGAGCTGTTTTTT
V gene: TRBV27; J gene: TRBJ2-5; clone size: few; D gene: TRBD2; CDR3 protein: CASSFLAGARQETQYF; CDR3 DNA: TGTGCCAGCAGTTTCCTAGCGGGGGCAAGACAAGAGACCCAGTACTTC
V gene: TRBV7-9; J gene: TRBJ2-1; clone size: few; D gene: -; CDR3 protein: CASSLGPGQGSHNEQFF; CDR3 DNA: TGTGCCAGCAGCTTAGGCCCAGGGCAGGGGTCCCACAATGAGCAGTTCTTC
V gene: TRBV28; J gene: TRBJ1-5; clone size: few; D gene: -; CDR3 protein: CASSLRTYREDQPQHF; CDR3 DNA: TGTGCCAGCAGTTTAAGGACATACAGGGAAGATCAGCCCCAGCATTTT
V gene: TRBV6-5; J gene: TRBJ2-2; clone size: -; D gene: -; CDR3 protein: CASSYGTLSGELFF; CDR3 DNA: TGTGCCAGCAGTTACGGGACACTCTCCGGGGAGCTGTTTTTT
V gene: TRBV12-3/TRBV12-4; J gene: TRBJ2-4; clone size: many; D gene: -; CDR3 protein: CASSLVQLAKNIQYF; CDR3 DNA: TGTGCCAGCAGTTTAGTACAGCTAGCCAAAAACATTCAGTACTTC
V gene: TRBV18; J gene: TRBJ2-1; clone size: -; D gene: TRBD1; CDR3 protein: CASSPPTGGTYNEQFF; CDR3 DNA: TGTGCCAGCTCACCACCGACAGGGGGGACCTACAATGAGCAGTTCTTC
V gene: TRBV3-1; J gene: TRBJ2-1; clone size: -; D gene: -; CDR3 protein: CASSQDGAPTNEQFF; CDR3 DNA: TGTGCCAGCAGCCAAGATGGGGCACCGACGAATGAGCAGTTCTTC
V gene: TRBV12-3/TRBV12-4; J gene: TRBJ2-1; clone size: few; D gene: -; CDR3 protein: CASTRERSDEQFF; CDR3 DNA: TGTGCCAGCACCAGAGAGCGTTCGGATGAGCAGTTCTTC
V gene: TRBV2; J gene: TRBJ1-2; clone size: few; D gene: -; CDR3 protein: CASSVTRQGKGYGYTF; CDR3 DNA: TGTGCCAGCAGTGTCACTCGGCAGGGAAAGGGCTATGGCTACACCTTC
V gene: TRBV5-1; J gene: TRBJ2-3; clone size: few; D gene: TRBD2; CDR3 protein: CASSLVRSGGAKDTQYF; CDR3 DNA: TGCGCCAGCAGCTTGGTCCGAAGCGGGGGGGCTAAAGATACGCAGTATTTT
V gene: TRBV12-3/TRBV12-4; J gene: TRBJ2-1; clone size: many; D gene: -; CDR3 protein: CASSPGPEQFF; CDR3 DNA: TGTGCCAGCAGTCCTGGTCCTGAGCAGTTCTTC
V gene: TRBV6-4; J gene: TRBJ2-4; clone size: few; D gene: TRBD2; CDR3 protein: CASTPSGSGSKNIQYF; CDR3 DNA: TGTGCCAGCACTCCTAGCGGGAGCGGGTCCAAAAACATTCAGTACTTC
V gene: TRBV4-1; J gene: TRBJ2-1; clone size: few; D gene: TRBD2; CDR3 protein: CASSQSGGAGNEQFF; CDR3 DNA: TGCGCCAGCAGCCAGAGCGGGGGGGCCGGCAATGAGCAGTTCTTC
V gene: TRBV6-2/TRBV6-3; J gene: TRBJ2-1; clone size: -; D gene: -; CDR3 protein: CASSYSSAGIEQFF; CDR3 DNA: TGTGCCAGCAGTTACAGCTCTGCGGGCATCGAGCAGTTCTTC